This TCR beta chain stems from a study of T cell repertoires in cytomegalovirus infection. Study as a whole: CMV infection together with matching HLA type was indicated by public TCR beta signatures.

The V gene end was trimmed by 4 bases and the J gene end by 3 bases; junction bases not matched to a gene: 2. Germline CDR1 reads SGHAT; CDR2 reads FQNNGV. This CDR3 has 14 amino acids. Comments on this clonotype: Its antigen is unidentified.

TCRdb used MiXCR to reprocess the reads, holding one entry per CDR3 protein. The sample includes about 70,000 distinct CDR3 sequences, 20% to 25% of them seen just once. The source was CD8+ T cells from cultured PBMCs, collected from culture after CMV antigen stimulation. The clonotype originates from a human donor in good health (CMV status not recorded). Some clones in this sample may be carry-over from other donors' samples. The chain joins TRBV11-2 to TRBJ2-7; 11 nucleotides match TRBD2. The CDR3 nucleotides read TGTGCCAGCAGCTATAGCGGGGGGGACTACGAGCAGTACTTC. Translating gives CASSYSGGDYEQYF.